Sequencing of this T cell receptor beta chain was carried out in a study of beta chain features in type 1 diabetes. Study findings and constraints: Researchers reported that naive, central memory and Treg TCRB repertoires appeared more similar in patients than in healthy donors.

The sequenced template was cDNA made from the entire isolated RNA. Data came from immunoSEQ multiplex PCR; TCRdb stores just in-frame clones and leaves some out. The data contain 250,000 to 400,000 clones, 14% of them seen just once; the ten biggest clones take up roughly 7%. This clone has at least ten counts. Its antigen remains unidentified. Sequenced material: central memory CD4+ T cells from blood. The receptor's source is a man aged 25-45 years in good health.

CDR3 sequence reads: CASSQDGQPNTEAFF. CDR3 sequence (DNA): TGTGCCAGCTCACAGGACGGGCAACCGAACACTGAAGCTTTCTTT. The V gene is TRBV18, the J gene TRBJ1-1; D not certain. Trimming shortened V by 4 bases and J by 1 base, and 13 bases separated the two germline ends. The CDR3 spans 15 residues. Looked up from germline, CDR1 is KGHSH and CDR2 is LQKENI.